A single sample gave rise to the 27 T cell receptor beta chains below, sequenced in a study of blood T cell repertoires in COVID-19. Measured with immunoSEQ multiplex PCR; TCRdb has only the in-frame clones, and not every one. The data contain approximately 240,000 clones, just under 85% of them singletons. The sequencing sample was made of PBMCs or T cells enriched from blood (not recorded which). All receptors derive from a woman between 40 and 55 years old with acute COVID-19.

This chain links TRBV11-3 with TRBJ2-1; D uncertain. V was shortened by 4 bases and J by 8 bases, with 15 bases between the two germline ends. The CDR3 consists of 14 residues. Germline loops: CDR1 SGHNT, CDR2 YENEEA. Here the CDR3 reads CASSSSAVFHEQFF. The CDR3 nucleotides read TGTGCCAGCAGCTCCTCGGCGGTTTTCCATGAGCAGTTCTTC.

The chain couples TRBV7-9 to TRBJ2-5, with D unresolved. Looked up from germline, CDR1 is SEHNR and CDR2 is FQNEAQ (reference sequence). The V end lost 3 bases, the J end lost 1 base, and 9 bases lay between the germline ends. The CDR3 spans 14 residues. For the CDR3, the DNA is TGTGCCAGCAGCTTCGTCCAGTCCCAAGAGACCCAGTACTTC. This encodes CASSFVQSQETQYF.

This clone was observed a single time. V is TRBV7-2 and J is TRBJ2-1, with 10 bases fitting TRBD2. CDR3 length equals 16 residues. Germline V CDR1 and CDR2: SGHTA, FQGNSA. V was clipped by 2 bases and J by 6 bases; unmatched bases: 7. CDR3 protein: CASSLQAGGPRNEQFF. In DNA form, the CDR3 reads TGTGCCAGCAGCTTACAAGCGGGAGGGCCACGCAATGAGCAGTTCTTC.

The rearrangement joins TRBV9 to TRBJ1-2; TRBD1 aligns across 9 bases. This CDR3 has 14 amino acids. The germline V gene encodes CDR1 SGDLS and CDR2 YYNGEE. V was pared by 4 bases and J by 8 bases, with 9 bases of the junction left unmatched. CDR3 sequence reads: CASSSKQGAGGYTF. The CDR3 DNA is TGTGCCAGCAGCTCGAAACAGGGGGCTGGCGGCTACACCTTC.

This clone was seen only once. The chain uses TRBV6-5 and TRBJ2-3; D is uncertain. V was cut by 0 bases and J by 2 bases, with 6 bases left in between. Germline V gene sequence: CDR1 MNHEY, CDR2 SVGAGI. The CDR3 runs 14 residues. The CDR3 region has the DNA TGTGCCAGCAGTTACTCACAGAACACAGATACGCAGTATTTT. As protein: CASSYSQNTDTQYF.

The rearrangement joins TRBV6-2 or TRBV6-3 to TRBJ1-2, with D possibly being TRBD1 (6 bases). This CDR3 is built from 15 residues. Germline CDR1 and CDR2: MNHEY and SVGEGT. The ends were cut back, 3 bases at V and 4 bases at J, with 15 bases in the middle. CDR3 DNA: TGTGCCAGCAGTTATAACCAGGGGCTATTCTATGGCTACACCTTC. Protein: CASSYNQGLFYGYTF.

The chain recombines TRBV5-4 with TRBJ2-7; maybe TRBD2 (6 bases). Trimming removed 5 bases at V and 4 bases at J, with 13 bases between. Germline CDR1 is SGHNT and CDR2 is YYREEE (reference sequence). The CDR3 contains 13 residues. CDR3 DNA sequence: TGTGCCAGCAGACGGGACTCTCAATACGAGCAGTACTTC. Residues: CASRRDSQYEQYF. The variable domain in full, completed from reference TRBV5-4 and TRBJ2-7, reads ETGVTQSPTHLIKTRGQQVTLRCSSQSGHNTVSWYQQALGQGPQFIFQYYREEENGRGNFPPRFSGLQFPNYSSELNVNALELDDSALYLCASRRDSQYEQYFGPGTRLTVT.

CDR3 region: CSVRASGNTIYF. CDR3 coding DNA: TGCAGCGTCAGGGCCTCTGGAAACACCATATATTTT. The chain couples TRBV29-1 to TRBJ1-3; TRBD1 is a possible D gene (5 bases). Trimming cost V 6 bases and J 0 bases, with 6 bases left between them. The CDR3 length is 12 residues. Germline assignment: CDR1 SQVTM and CDR2 ANQGSEA.

The CDR3 bases are TGTGCCAGCAGCCAAGGGACAGCGGCCGGCACAGATACGCAGTATTTT. It yields the protein CASSQGTAAGTDTQYF. V is TRBV4-2 and J is TRBJ2-3, with D perhaps TRBD1 (6 bases). The CDR3 totals 16 residues. Trimming left V 1 base short and J 1 base short, with 12 bases between. Germline CDR1 is LGHNA and CDR2 is YNFKEQ.

The chain is built from TRBV6-5 and TRBJ1-5; 7 nucleotides agree with TRBD1. Germline CDR1 MNHEY, CDR2 SVGAGI. The CDR3 extends over 14 amino acids. Unmatched junction bases numbered 6, after V lost 6 bases and J lost 4 bases. Here the CDR3 reads CASRPGTANQPQHF. CDR3 in DNA: TGTGCCAGCAGGCCGGGGACAGCTAATCAGCCCCAGCATTTT.

This clone appeared a few times. V is TRBV11-2 and J is TRBJ2-1, with D maybe TRBD2 (6 bases). The germline V and J ends were trimmed by 1 base and 0 bases, with 10 bases remaining between them. Germline lookup yields CDR1 SGHAT and CDR2 FQNNGV. This CDR3 has 16 amino acids. CDR3 in DNA: TGTGCCAGCAGCTTAGTATACGGGAGCTCCTACAATGAGCAGTTCTTC. This sequence encodes CASSLVYGSSYNEQFF.

The rearrangement uses TRBV5-1 and TRBJ1-1, with 10 bases that match TRBD1. Germline V lookup: CDR1 SGHRS, CDR2 YFSETQ. The length of the CDR3 is 16 residues. V lost 4 bases to trimming and J lost 6 bases; unmatched junction nucleotides: 12. CDR3 DNA: TGCGCCAGCAGCGCTGGAGAATGGACAGGGGGGGCTGAAGCTTTCTTT. Protein sequence: CASSAGEWTGGAEAFF.

The CDR3 spells CASSMVGGATEAFF. Written as DNA, the CDR3 is TGTGCCAGTAGTATGGTTGGGGGGGCCACTGAAGCTTTCTTT. The chain uses TRBV19 and TRBJ1-1; D might be TRBD1 (6 bases). Trimming removed 3 bases at V and 4 bases at J, with 12 bases between. The CDR3 is 14 amino acids. CDR1 LNHDA and CDR2 SQIVND come from the germline V gene (reference sequence).

With respect to this clone: In the same sample, other DNA sequences code for this CDR3. This chain uses TRBV20-1 with TRBJ1-2; the D gene is possibly TRBD1 (6 bases). V was clipped by 3 bases and J by 2 bases, with 7 bases between them. Looked up from germline, CDR1 is DFQATT and CDR2 is SNEGSKA (reference sequence). The CDR3 length is 12 residues. In nucleotides, the CDR3 is TGCAGTGCTAGTGACAGGAACTATGGCTACACCTTC. Residues: CSASDRNYGYTF.

This clone appeared a single time. V is TRBV5-6 and J is TRBJ2-1; 10 nucleotides agree with TRBD2. Trimming took 4 bases from V and 4 from J; bases not matched to a gene: 5. This CDR3 is 15 amino acids long. Per germline, CDR1 SGHDT and CDR2 YYEEEE. The CDR3 bases are TGTGCCAGCAGCCCTCTAGCGGGGGATTACAATGAGCAGTTCTTC. It yields the protein CASSPLAGDYNEQFF.

On this clone itself: Other DNA variants within this sample encode the same CDR3. The V gene is TRBV24-1, the J gene TRBJ1-2, with D maybe TRBD1 (6 bases). Trimming stripped 4 bases from V and 5 bases from J, with 13 bases between. CDR3 length: 14 amino acids. Germline V gene lookup returns CDR1 KGHDR and CDR2 SFDVKD. The CDR3 here is CATSDPRTGYGYTF. The CDR3 DNA is TGTGCCACCAGTGACCCTAGAACAGGGTATGGCTACACCTTC.

V gene TRBV5-5 combines with J gene TRBJ1-4; D is possibly TRBD1 (6 bases). V dropped 1 base and J dropped 8 bases, with 15 bases sitting between them. This CDR3 is built from 15 residues. Germline CDR1 SGHKS, CDR2 YYEKEE (reference sequence). In nucleotides, the CDR3 is TGTGCCAGCAGCTTGCGGGACACGGGTAGGGAAAAACTGTTTTTT. Translating it yields CASSLRDTGREKLFF.

The CDR3 DNA is TGTGCCACCAGTGTAACTAGCGGGATCTACAATGAGCAGTTCTTC. It is translated as CATSVTSGIYNEQFF. V is TRBV24-1 and J is TRBJ2-1; TRBD2 matches 10 bases. The V gene's germline CDR1 is KGHDR and CDR2 SFDVKD. Trimming cost V 5 bases and J 3 bases; bases outside gene matches: 3. This CDR3 has 15 amino acids.

The chain is built from TRBV28 and TRBJ1-2, with TRBD1 matching over 7 bases. After removal of 8 bases from V and 8 bases from J, the junction contained 8 bases not matched to a gene. Germline V lookup: CDR1 MDHEN, CDR2 SYDVKM. The CDR3 runs 12 residues. The DNA for the CDR3 is TGTGCCAGCTGGAGGAGGGGGCGAGGCTACACCTTC. It translates to CASWRRGRGYTF.

The genes are TRBV7-2 and TRBJ1-5, with a weak D call TRBD1 (5 bases). CDR1 is SGHTA and CDR2 is FQGNSA in the germline V gene. The CDR3 extends over 17 amino acids. Trimming took 1 base from V and 5 from J, leaving 18 bases between them. The CDR3 bases are TGTGCCAGCAGCTTAGGGGCGGGGGTCTTGGGGGATCAGCCCCAGCATTTT. Translated, it gives CASSLGAGVLGDQPQHF.

V is TRBV6-5 and J is TRBJ1-1; D remains ambiguous. The CDR3 runs 13 residues. Trimming pared 0 bases from V and 6 bases from J, leaving 8 bases between. In germline, CDR1 is MNHEY, CDR2 SVGAGI. The CDR3 loop reads CASSYSIQAEAFF. The CDR3 coding sequence is TGTGCCAGCAGTTACTCGATTCAGGCTGAAGCTTTCTTT.

The CDR3 is CASSLKRESRKVYEQYF. The CDR3 DNA reads as TGTGCCAGCAGCTTGAAGAGAGAGTCTAGAAAGGTCTACGAGCAGTACTTC. The chain uses TRBV5-5 and TRBJ2-7; the D is unclear. The CDR3 consists of 17 residues. V was cut by 1 base and J by 3 bases, with 20 bases left in between. Germline CDR1 and CDR2: SGHKS and YYEKEE (reference sequence).

The CDR3 region is CASRRSGSSYNEQFF. For the CDR3, the DNA is TGTGCCAGCAGACGTAGCGGGAGCTCCTACAATGAGCAGTTCTTC. The rearrangement uses TRBV11-2 and TRBJ2-1, with 9 nucleotides matching TRBD2. Germline values: CDR1 SGHAT, CDR2 FQNNGV. V shed 6 bases and J 0 bases; nucleotides not matched to a gene: 3. This CDR3 is built from 15 residues.

This chain uses TRBV14 with TRBJ2-3, with D tentatively TRBD2 (5 bases). The germline gives CDR1 SGHDN, CDR2 FVKESK. This CDR3 is built from 15 residues. Trimming removed 4 bases at V and 2 bases at J, with 13 bases between. CDR3 region: CASSRRTGNTDTQYF. In DNA form, the CDR3 reads TGTGCCAGCAGCCGTAGGACGGGGAACACAGATACGCAGTATTTT.

The V and J genes are TRBV25-1 and TRBJ1-1, with D perhaps TRBD1 (6 bases). CDR3 length: 12 amino acids. Trimming removed 8 bases at V and 1 base at J, with 8 bases between. Germline loops: CDR1 MGHDK, CDR2 SYGVNS. The CDR3 reads CASGGGNTEAFF. The CDR3 DNA reads as TGTGCCAGCGGGGGCGGGAACACTGAAGCTTTCTTT.

The V and J genes are TRBV7-9 and TRBJ2-5; maybe TRBD2 (6 bases). The CDR3 is 17 amino acids. The germline V and J ends were trimmed by 2 bases and 5 bases, with 21 bases remaining between them. Germline-derived CDR1 and CDR2 are SEHNR and FQNEAQ (reference sequence). The CDR3 DNA reads TGTGCCAGCAGCTTAAACCTGTTCGGGACTTGGGGGGAGACCCAGTACTTC. Its translation is CASSLNLFGTWGETQYF.

This sequence joins TRBV5-4 and TRBJ2-5, with TRBD1 identical over 8 bases. The CDR3 length is 12 residues. J lost 5 bases, V lost 7 bases, and 4 bases had no gene match. CDR1 SGHNT and CDR2 YYREEE come from the germline V gene (reference sequence). DNA of the CDR3: TGTGCCAGCGGGACAGGCGGCGAGACCCAGTACTTC. Translated, it gives CASGTGGETQYF.